This T cell receptor beta chain was captured by sequencing in a study of HIV-infected patients and healthy controls (dated by TCRdb to the mid-2010s). Regarding the research as a whole: The study asked whether deep sequencing of the TCR repertoire from small blood samples of HIV patients could detect immune perturbation and reconstitution.

On the study overall, not on this receptor specifically: Compared with untreated HIV+ repertoires, healthy control repertoires had roughly threefold more distinct CDR3s and higher Shannon diversity. The use of whole blood limited sequencing depth and precluded separation of the dynamics of distinct T-cell subpopulations. By Jaccard index and by the count of highly shared sequences, healthy controls shared more CDR3s between individuals than HIV+ patients did. Significantly higher mean Gini indices were seen in HIV-infected repertoires than in controls, possibly reflecting oligoclonality. The apparent post-therapy recovery of the Gini index in HIV-infected patients was not reproduced in size-matched repertoire data. Most CMV-associated CDR3s became more frequent during therapy, although their change was not significant, whereas HIV-associated CDR3s showed a significant decrease in frequency. The study cohorts differed slightly in age and sex profile, but those differences did not account for the observed differences in diversity. Alpha-beta chain pairing was not determined in the samples. Only sixteen HIV-infected individuals were processed, which the authors considered a major limit on how widely the findings apply. Comparisons were complicated by unequal numbers of distinct sequences between patients and controls, and rare events from HIV-infected data were overweighted by size-matching. Eight alpha and eight beta V genes showed significantly different mean usage between HIV-infected patients and controls. The study did not determine donor HLA types. MAIT cell alpha-chain CDR3s were found at high frequency in healthy controls but were severely depleted in HIV+ repertoires.

Whole blood was used without cell fractionation, so the repertoire reflected all unsorted peripheral T cells. As controls, ten uninfected healthy donors were sampled, and four of those donors gave samples twice, 2 to 3 months apart. For RNA extraction, roughly 2.6 ml of peripheral blood was drawn into Tempus tubes. Residual genomic DNA was removed with the TURBO-DNase kit and globin mRNA was depleted with GLOBINclear. Many counts were recorded for this clonotype. Its antigen is unknown. One base away there is no much larger clone; base qualities are not given. V is cut by 7 bases and J by 1 base, and the space between the germline ends is 16 bases. Taken from the germline V gene, the CDR1 and CDR2 loops are MGHRA and YSYEKL. The CDR3 runs 15 amino acids, cysteine and phenylalanine included. Kept here is only the CDR3 DNA, which spans 45 bases and is read in frame from base 1. Reverse transcription of 400 to 600 ng RNA was performed with SuperScript III using primers directed against the alpha and beta constant regions. Separate alpha and beta chain libraries were generated by chain-specific third strand synthesis with multiplexing indices. In the protocol, all rearrangements within a chain were amplified with a single primer pair so that primer bias was avoided, and molecular barcodes were added to each cDNA molecule. Purified cDNA was ligated with T4 RNA Ligase 1 onto a 5' RACE adapter bearing a random hexamer and the SP2 sequencing primer site. With slow temperature ramps used to favor optimal annealing, second strand synthesis was primed from the SP2 site with Phusion polymerase. Joined together, two random hexamer sequences that had both been added before amplification formed the 12-nucleotide barcode of each molecule. An amplification PCR of 20 to 25 cycles with P5s and P7 primers came after a short first PCR that had added P5 and P7 adapter elements plus a second index. A total of around 27 PCR cycles were applied to the libraries, which were quantified on a Qubit, sized on a Bioanalyzer, and diluted to about 4 nM. Sequencing of the normalized libraries was done on an Illumina MiSeq using 2 x 250 paired-end kits. Into around 9.5 ul Tris-Cl, the reverse transcription reactions were eluted following cleanup on MinElute columns. A 1:1 ratio of AMPure XP beads was used to clean the adapter ligations after they had run for over 20 hours at 16 degrees C. In the authors' own workflow: A modified Decombinator that output V, J, insert and barcode information was used to process the demultiplexed FASTQ files. Sequences that shared a barcode but differed from the dominant sequence were discarded as errors, and original cDNA molecules were estimated by counting barcodes clustered at Levenshtein distance 3. For downstream analyses, the R packages ineq, vegan, igraph and RCytoscape were used, along with IMGT nomenclature and CDR3 definitions. V gene usage was calculated across distinct sequences, with every TCR tallied a single time to avoid skew from clonal expansion. Whenever two unique CDR3 amino acid sequences within a donor differed by a single Levenshtein edit, similarity networks linked them. In the repertoires, a search was made for a compiled set of published HIV-specific CDR3s (roughly 92 alpha, roughly 700 beta) and CMV-specific CDR3s (approximately 13 alpha, 240 or so beta). It was shown by random subsampling to size-matched repertoires that the decreased diversity of patients was not caused by their lower sequence numbers. TCRdb reworked the public reads: Q25 trimming with fastp, MiXCR clone assembly, productive beta chains retained. Here each entry gathers all rows of one CDR3 protein and keeps the most common genes and DNA. For this entry, the V and J calls and clone size follow TCRdb and not the study's own pipeline. In this sample the table shows approximately 25,000 distinct CDR3 sequences, under 9% of which occur a single time. The top ten constitute 3% to 4.5% of the sample.

The sequence was collected from an adult in good health. Source material: blood. The chain is made from TRBV4-1 and TRBJ1-1; TRBD1 could be the D gene, as 5 bases match. The DNA sequence is given as TGCGCCAGCAAACTTCACGGGGGACCGAACACTGAAGCTTTCTTT. Its amino acids are CASKLHGGPNTEAFF.